This TCR beta chain was documented in a study of a mutant IDH1 vaccine in newly diagnosed glioma. On the study more broadly: Vaccination was launched 4-6 weeks after radiotherapy alone, or with temozolomide cycles. Most patients had radiochemotherapy with temozolomide before enrollment; others had one alone.

The germline V gene encodes CDR1 SEHNR and CDR2 FQNEAQ (reference sequence). CDR3 length: 14 amino acids. This clone was recorded once. Its specificity is not known. Sequence at one end of the junction differs from germline and may be a read error. The time point is: week 35, safety follow-up. Every single dose of the vaccine, 300 ug of mutant IDH1 20-mer peptide, came with topical imiquimod. Sequencing was performed with immunoSEQ multiplex PCR; in TCRdb, only in-frame clones are kept and a portion is missing. The table has more than 40,000 clones, roughly 91% seen once; the top ten hold 4.5% to 6%. The sequences come from PBMCs, collected from a glioma patient whose treatment included an IDH1 peptide vaccine. The sequence came from a woman aged 40 to 49 with glioma. The V gene is TRBV7-9, the J gene TRBJ2-7; 7 bases line up with TRBD1. CDR3: CASSLATQGNEQYF. DNA of the CDR3: TGTGCCAGCAGCCTAGCCACACAGGGGAATGAGCAGTACTTC.